The entry below gives a single TCR beta chain sequence along with its context. This sample was included in a study of blood T cell repertoires in COVID-19. Data came from immunoSEQ multiplex PCR; TCRdb stores just in-frame clones and leaves some out. In the table there are fewer than 350,000 clones, roughly 85% of which are singletons. CDR3 length equals 14 residues. Unmatched junction bases numbered 2, after V lost 5 bases and J lost 5 bases. Germline V gene data show CDR1 as SEHNR and CDR2 as FQNEAQ (reference sequence). V and J are TRBV7-9 and TRBJ2-7, with 14 bases lining up with TRBD2. The receptor was isolated from a middle-aged woman with acute COVID-19. The material sequenced was PBMCs or T cells enriched from blood (not recorded which). CDR3 region: CASSAGLAGDEQYF. CDR3 bases: TGTGCCAGCAGCGCGGGACTAGCGGGAGACGAGCAGTACTTC.